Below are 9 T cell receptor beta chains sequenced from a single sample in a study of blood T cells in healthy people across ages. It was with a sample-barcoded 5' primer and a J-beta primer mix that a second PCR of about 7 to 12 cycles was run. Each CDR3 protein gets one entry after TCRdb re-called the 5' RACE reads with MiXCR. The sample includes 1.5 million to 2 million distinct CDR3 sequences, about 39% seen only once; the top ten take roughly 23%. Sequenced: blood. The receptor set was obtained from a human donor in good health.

The CDR3 protein is CASSRPQGRTRTDTQYF. CDR3 sequence (DNA): TGTGCCAGCAGCCGCCCCCAGGGTAGGACTCGCACAGATACGCAGTATTTT. V gene TRBV7-9 combines with J gene TRBJ2-3, with D perhaps being TRBD1 or TRBD2 (5 bases each). V dropped 5 bases and J dropped 1 base, with 19 bases sitting between them. This CDR3 comprises 17 residues. CDR1 and CDR2 from the germline V gene are SEHNR and FQNEAQ (reference sequence). Variable domain in full (rest from reference TRBV7-9 and TRBJ2-3): DTGVSQNPRHKITKRGQNVTFRCDPISEHNRLYWYRQTLGQGPEFLTYFQNEAQLEKSRLLSDRFSAERPKGSFSTLEIQRTEQGDSAMYLCASSRPQGRTRTDTQYFGPGTRLTVL.

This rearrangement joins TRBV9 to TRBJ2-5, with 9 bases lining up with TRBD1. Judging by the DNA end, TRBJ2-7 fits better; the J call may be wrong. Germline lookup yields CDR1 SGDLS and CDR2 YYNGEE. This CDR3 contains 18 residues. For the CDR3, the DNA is TGTGCCAGCAGCGTGGGGACAGGGACCCGGGAGAGAAACTACGAGCAGTACTTC. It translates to CASSVGTGTRERNYEQYF.

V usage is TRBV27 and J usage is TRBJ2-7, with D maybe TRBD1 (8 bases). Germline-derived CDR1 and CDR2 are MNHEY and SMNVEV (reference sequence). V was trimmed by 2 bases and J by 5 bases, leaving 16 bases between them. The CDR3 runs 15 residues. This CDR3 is CASSLTGQGLNEQYF. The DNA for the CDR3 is TGTGCCAGCAGTTTAACCGGACAGGGACTAAACGAGCAGTACTTC.

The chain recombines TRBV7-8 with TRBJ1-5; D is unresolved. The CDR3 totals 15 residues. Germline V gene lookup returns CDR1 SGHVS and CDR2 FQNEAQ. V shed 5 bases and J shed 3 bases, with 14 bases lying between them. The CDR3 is CASSPEPQTNQPQHF. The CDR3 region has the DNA TGTGCCAGCAGCCCCGAGCCACAGACCAATCAGCCCCAGCATTTT.

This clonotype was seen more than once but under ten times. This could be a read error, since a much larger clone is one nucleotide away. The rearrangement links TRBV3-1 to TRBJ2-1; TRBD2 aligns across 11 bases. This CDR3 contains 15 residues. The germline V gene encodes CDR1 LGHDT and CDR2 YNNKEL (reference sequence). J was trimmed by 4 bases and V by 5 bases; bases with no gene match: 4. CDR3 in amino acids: CASSVAGGIYNEQFF. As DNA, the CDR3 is TGTGCCAGCAGCGTAGCGGGGGGGATTTACAATGAGCAGTTCTTC.

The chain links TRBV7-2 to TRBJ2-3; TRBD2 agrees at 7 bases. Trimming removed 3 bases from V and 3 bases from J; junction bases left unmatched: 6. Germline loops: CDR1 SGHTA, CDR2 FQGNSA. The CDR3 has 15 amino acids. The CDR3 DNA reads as TGTGCCAGCAGCTTTGCCAGCGGGGCAACAGATACGCAGTATTTT. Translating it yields CASSFASGATDTQYF.

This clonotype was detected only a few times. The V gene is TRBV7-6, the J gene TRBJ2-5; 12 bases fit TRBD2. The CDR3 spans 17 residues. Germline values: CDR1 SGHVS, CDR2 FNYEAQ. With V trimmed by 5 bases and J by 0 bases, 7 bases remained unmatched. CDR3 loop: CASSLRLAGVNQETQYF. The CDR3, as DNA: TGTGCCAGCAGCCTCCGACTAGCGGGGGTCAACCAAGAGACCCAGTACTTC.

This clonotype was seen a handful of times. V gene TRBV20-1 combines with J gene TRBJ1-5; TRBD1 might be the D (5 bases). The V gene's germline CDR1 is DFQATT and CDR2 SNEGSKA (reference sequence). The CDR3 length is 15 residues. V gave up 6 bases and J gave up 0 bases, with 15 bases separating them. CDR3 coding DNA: TGCAGTGCAGCGAGTGGGGGGTATAGCAATCAGCCCCAGCATTTT. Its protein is CSAASGGYSNQPQHF.

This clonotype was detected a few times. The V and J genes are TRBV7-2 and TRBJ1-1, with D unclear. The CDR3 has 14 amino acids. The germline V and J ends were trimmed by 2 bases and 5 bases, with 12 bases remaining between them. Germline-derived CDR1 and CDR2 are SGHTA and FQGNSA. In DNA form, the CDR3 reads TGTGCCAGCAGCTTAAAAAGATCGGAGACTGAAGCTTTCTTT. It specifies CASSLKRSETEAFF.